This T cell receptor beta chain was identified during a study of shared clonotypes between healthy human individuals. As for this clone: Because the CDR3's place on the DNA is in doubt, the DNA is left out and the CDR3 is given as listed by TCRdb.

In replicate PCRs of sorted subsets, roughly 200 ng DNA, about 30,000 T cell genomes, was used. Assay used: immunoSEQ multiplex PCR; TCRdb lists only in-frame clones, some missing. The table lists 760,000 or so clones, 96% of them singletons, with about 0.21% in the top ten. In the naive CD8 group, cells lacked CD45RO and were positively selected for CCR7, so terminally differentiated effector memory CD45RA+ cells were left out. The CDR3 is 16 residues long, ends included. The V gene's germline CDR1 is MNHEY and CDR2 SMNVEV (reference sequence). The specimen was naive CD8+ T cells sorted from blood. The chain links TRBV27 to TRBJ1-5. The receptor was isolated from a man aged 25-40 years in good health. CDR3 loop: CASSLFLWKYNQPQHF.